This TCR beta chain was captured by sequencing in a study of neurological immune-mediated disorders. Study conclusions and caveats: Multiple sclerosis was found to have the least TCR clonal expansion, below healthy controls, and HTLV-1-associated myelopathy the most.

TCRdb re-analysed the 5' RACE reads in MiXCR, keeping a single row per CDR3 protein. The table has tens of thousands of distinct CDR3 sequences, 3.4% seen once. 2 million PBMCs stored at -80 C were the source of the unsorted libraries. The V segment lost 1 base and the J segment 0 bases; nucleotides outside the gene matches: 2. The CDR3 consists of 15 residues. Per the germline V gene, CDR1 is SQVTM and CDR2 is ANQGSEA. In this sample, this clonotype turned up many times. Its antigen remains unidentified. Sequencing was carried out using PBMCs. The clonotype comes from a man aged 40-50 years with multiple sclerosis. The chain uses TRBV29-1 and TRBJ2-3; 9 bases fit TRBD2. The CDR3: CSVEVAGASTDTQYF. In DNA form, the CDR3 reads TGCAGCGTTGAAGTAGCGGGGGCCAGCACAGATACGCAGTATTTT.